This T cell receptor (beta chain) was obtained from a study of T-cell memory formation after mild COVID-19. Findings and caveats of the study: Pre-infection memory showed some responding clones, and this suggested that cross-reactive memory joined. Later expanders leaned CD4+, whereas day 15 to 85 contracting clones were balanced CD4/CD8.

The CDR3 covers 12 residues. Looked up from germline, CDR1 is SGHRS and CDR2 is YFSETQ. Deletions cut 3 bases from V and 6 bases from J, with 9 bases between. Constant-segment primers were used for 5'RACE, and the resulting TCR alpha and TCR beta cDNA libraries carried sample barcodes and UMIs. TCRdb independently ran MiXCR on the 5' RACE reads; one entry per CDR3 protein. This repertoire shows over 250,000 distinct CDR3 sequences, around a sixth found once; its top ten account for 22%. Concerning this clonotype itself: The antigen is unknown.

Sequencing was performed on PBMCs or a T cell subset sorted from them (not recorded which). This clonotype originated in a man in his late teens or twenties who had mild COVID-19 (a few samples of this study predate the infection). Cell type and time point are not known. The chain joins TRBV5-1 to TRBJ1-1, with unresolved D. The DNA for the CDR3 is TGCGCCAGCAGCTCCCAGGACTCTGAAGCTTTCTTT. Encoded protein: CASSSQDSEAFF.